These T cell receptor beta chains were read from a single sample in a study of blood T cells in healthy people across ages. TCRdb re-derived calls from the 5' RACE reads in MiXCR, one entry per CDR3 protein. The sample consists of roughly 900,000 distinct CDR3 sequences, 25% to 35% of them appearing once. Material: blood. Receptors were obtained from a woman aged 80 or older in good health. Both conserved end residues are part of each CDR3. A D gene is named only where the DNA matches it firmly. Size is omitted from some rows. Given values are once, few, many or a class for expanded clones.

>.|.|TRBJ1-6|13|TRBV12-3/TRBV12-4
CASSSRSNSPLHF
TGTGCCAGCAGTTCTAGGAGCAATTCACCCCTCCACTTT
>many|.|TRBJ1-6|16|TRBV7-2
CASSILGTTYNSPLHF
TGTGCCAGCAGCATTCTCGGGACAACCTATAATTCACCCCTCCACTTT
>many|.|TRBJ1-5|16|TRBV11-2
CASSPLDGGGNQPQHF
TGTGCCAGCAGTCCTCTCGATGGGGGAGGCAATCAGCCCCAGCATTTT
>many|.|TRBJ1-5|15|TRBV7-2
CASSLLVNSNQPQHF
TGTGCCAGCAGCTTACTAGTGAATAGCAATCAGCCCCAGCATTTT
>.|.|TRBJ2-7|16|TRBV6-1
CASSEGGGYYLYEQYF
TGTGCCAGCAGTGAAGGTGGGGGATATTATCTCTACGAGCAGTACTTC
>.|.|TRBJ2-3|13|TRBV7-2
CASSQELQDTQYF
TGTGCCAGCAGCCAAGAGCTGCAAGATACGCAGTATTTT
>.|.|TRBJ2-5|16|TRBV6-6
CASSSVGGAYQETQYF
TGTGCCAGCAGCTCAGTAGGGGGGGCGTACCAAGAGACCCAGTACTTC
>.|.|TRBJ2-5|14|TRBV15
CATSRGTVLLTQYF
TGTGCCACCAGCAGAGGTACCGTTTTGTTGACCCAGTACTTC
>few|TRBD1|TRBJ1-4|15|TRBV7-6
CASSGGQGRNEKLFF
TGTGCCAGCAGCGGCGGACAGGGCAGAAATGAAAAACTGTTTTTT
>many|.|TRBJ2-5|13|TRBV13
CASTFSFGETQYF
TGTGCCAGCACCTTCTCCTTTGGAGAGACCCAGTACTTC
>many|.|TRBJ2-1|14|TRBV12-3/TRBV12-4
CASSLEYSYNEQFF
TGTGCCAGCAGTTTGGAATACTCCTACAATGAGCAGTTCTTC
>few|.|TRBJ2-5|11|TRBV30
CAWSDIETQYF
TGTGCCTGGAGCGACATAGAGACCCAGTACTTC
>few|TRBD2|TRBJ2-5|14|TRBV28
CASRFSGVGETQYF
TGTGCCAGCAGGTTCAGCGGGGTGGGTGAGACCCAGTACTTC
>.|.|TRBJ1-1|16|TRBV7-3
CASSLYPGRVNTEAFF
TGTGCCAGCAGCTTATACCCCGGCAGGGTGAACACTGAAGCTTTCTTT
>many|.|TRBJ2-5|12|TRBV20-1
CSARVPQETQYF
TGCAGTGCTAGAGTCCCCCAAGAGACCCAGTACTTC
>few|.|TRBJ1-5|17|TRBV21-1
CASSIRTAGGGNQPQHF
TGTGCCAGCAGCATCAGAACTGCGGGGGGTGGCAATCAGCCCCAGCATTTT
>many|TRBD1|TRBJ2-7|13|TRBV20-1
CSVSRGRAYEQYF
TGCAGTGTGTCGAGGGGGCGCGCCTACGAGCAGTACTTC
>few|TRBD1|TRBJ2-3|18|TRBV7-8
CASSLPRGIRSSTDTQYF
TGTGCCAGCAGCTTACCCAGGGGGATTCGTTCGAGCACAGATACGCAGTATTTT
>many|TRBD2|TRBJ2-3|17|TRBV7-8
CASSRTTSGAFTDTQYF
TGTGCCAGCAGCCGGACTACTAGCGGGGCCTTCACAGATACGCAGTATTTT
>.|TRBD1|TRBJ2-2|18|TRBV5-1
CASSLGYGQGARTGELFF
TGCGCCAGCAGCTTGGGCTATGGACAGGGGGCGAGGACCGGGGAGCTGTTTTTT
>.|.|TRBJ1-2|14|TRBV25-1
CASSDPQGSDGYTF
TGTGCCAGCAGTGACCCTCAGGGATCGGATGGCTACACCTTC
>many|TRBD1|TRBJ1-2|14|TRBV29-1
CSVTQGASDYGYTF
TGCAGCGTTACACAGGGGGCGTCTGACTATGGCTACACCTTC
>many|TRBD2|TRBJ2-1|19|TRBV20-1
CSAPVQGLAGGRSFNEQFF
TGCAGTGCTCCGGTTCAGGGACTAGCGGGGGGGCGAAGTTTCAATGAGCAGTTCTTC
>few|TRBD1|TRBJ1-2|14|TRBV7-2
CASSPDTGGYSYTF
TGTGCCAGCAGCCCCGATACAGGGGGGTATAGCTACACCTTC
>few|.|TRBJ1-6|13|TRBV15
CATSIMGNSPLHF
TGTGCCACCAGCATAATGGGGAATTCACCCCTCCACTTT
>many|.|TRBJ2-3|16|TRBV3-1
CASSQGPGQSTDTQYF
TGTGCCAGCAGCCAAGGTCCCGGACAGAGCACAGATACGCAGTATTTT
>many|TRBD1|TRBJ2-1|15|TRBV7-9
CASSHTGTAYNEQFF
TGTGCCAGCAGCCATACCGGGACAGCCTACAATGAGCAGTTCTTC
>.|.|TRBJ1-4|16|TRBV24-1
CATSDPTRDENEKLFF
TGTGCCACCAGTGATCCGACCCGGGACGAGAATGAAAAACTGTTTTTT
>.|TRBD2|TRBJ2-4|17|TRBV20-1
CSARTSGSRYTKNIQYF
TGCAGTGCTAGAACTAGCGGGAGCCGTTATACCAAAAACATTCAGTACTTC
>few|.|TRBJ1-1|15|TRBV6-2/TRBV6-3
CASTPRQAQNTEAFF
TGTGCCAGCACCCCTAGACAGGCTCAGAACACTGAAGCTTTCTTT
>few|TRBD1|TRBJ1-6|16|TRBV18
CASSPNPQGAKSPLHF
TGTGCCAGCTCACCAAATCCCCAGGGGGCGAAATCACCCCTCCACTTT
>.|.|TRBJ1-6|17|TRBV12-3/TRBV12-4
CASSLGEGRTYNSPLHF
TGTGCCAGCAGTTTAGGAGAGGGGAGGACCTATAATTCACCCCTCCACTTT
>.|.|TRBJ1-5|15|TRBV4-2
CANSQDVKGVQPQHF
TGTGCCAACAGCCAGGATGTAAAGGGGGTCCAGCCCCAGCATTTT
>few|TRBD1|TRBJ1-5|17|TRBV5-6
CASSLTTTGQGSQPQHF
TGTGCCAGCAGCTTGACAACCACGGGACAGGGAAGTCAGCCCCAGCATTTT
>many|.|TRBJ1-2|15|TRBV6-2/TRBV6-3
CASSDWGRTNYGYTF
TGTGCCAGCAGTGACTGGGGCCGTACTAACTATGGCTACACCTTC
>few|.|TRBJ2-3|17|TRBV6-1
CASSRRPWDIEGDTQYF
TGTGCCAGCTCCAGAAGGCCGTGGGACATCGAGGGAGATACGCAGTATTTT
>many|TRBD1|TRBJ2-3|16|TRBV27
CASSLFPGQGSDTQYF
TGTGCCAGCAGTTTATTCCCCGGACAGGGTTCCGATACGCAGTATTTT
>.|TRBD1|TRBJ2-5|14|TRBV6-1
CAGSEDRVGETQYF
TGTGCCGGCAGTGAAGACAGGGTAGGGGAGACCCAGTACTTC
>many|.|TRBJ2-7|14|TRBV27
CASKRASASYEQYF
TGTGCCAGTAAAAGGGCTAGCGCTTCCTACGAGCAGTACTTC
>.|TRBD1|TRBJ1-2|14|TRBV6-5
CASRQLGTGDGYTF
TGTGCCAGCAGACAGCTCGGGACAGGAGATGGCTACACCTTC
>.|.|TRBJ1-5|14|TRBV10-2
CASNNRDSNQPQHF
TGCGCCAGCAACAACCGGGACAGCAATCAGCCCCAGCATTTT
>few|TRBD2|TRBJ2-5|14|TRBV28
CASSLISGDVRLYF
TGTGCCAGCAGTTTAATTAGCGGGGACGTTCGATTGTACTTC
>many|.|TRBJ1-4|13|TRBV3-1
CASRGGGNEKLFF
TGTGCCAGTCGGGGCGGTGGTAATGAAAAACTGTTTTTT
>few|.|TRBJ1-1|15|TRBV7-9
CASSLHGPADTEAFF
TGTGCCAGCAGCTTACATGGGCCCGCGGACACTGAAGCTTTCTTT
>.|.|TRBJ1-2|14|TRBV6-1
CASRVEESNYGYTF
TGTGCCAGCAGGGTGGAAGAATCTAACTATGGCTACACCTTC
>few|.|TRBJ1-1|12|TRBV20-1
CSHHRRNTEAFF
TGCAGTCATCACCGGCGGAACACTGAAGCTTTCTTT
>many|TRBD2|TRBJ2-7|13|TRBV28
CASKLAGDYEQYF
TGTGCCAGCAAGCTAGCGGGGGATTACGAGCAGTACTTC